This T cell receptor beta chain was identified in a study of blood T cell repertoires in COVID-19. Overall study context: The United States, Italy and Spain provided the acute and convalescent COVID-19 samples. T cells, B-cell-depleted T cells, or PBMCs supplied cDNA or gDNA.

In the authors' workflow: Amplification of reference gene primers was used by the study to estimate nucleated cell counts. Using immunoSEQ multiplex PCR, the repertoire was profiled, and TCRdb retains in-frame clones only, with some absent. The DNA was the basis for D and trimming; V, J and clone size are from that table. The sample contains 220,000 or so clones, more than 65% of which appear only once. The CDR3 is made up of 14 amino acids. The germline V gene encodes CDR1 MGHRA and CDR2 YSYEKL. V was clipped by 5 bases and J by 8 bases; unmatched bases: 8. This sequence was found in a woman aged 55 to 70 with acute or convalescent COVID-19. This chain connects TRBV4-1 to TRBJ1-4; TRBD1 aligns across 7 bases. The sample taken for sequencing was peripheral blood. The CDR3 sequence: CASSFRTGGEKLFF. The CDR3 DNA reads as TGCGCCAGCAGCTTCAGGACAGGAGGGGAAAAACTGTTTTTT.